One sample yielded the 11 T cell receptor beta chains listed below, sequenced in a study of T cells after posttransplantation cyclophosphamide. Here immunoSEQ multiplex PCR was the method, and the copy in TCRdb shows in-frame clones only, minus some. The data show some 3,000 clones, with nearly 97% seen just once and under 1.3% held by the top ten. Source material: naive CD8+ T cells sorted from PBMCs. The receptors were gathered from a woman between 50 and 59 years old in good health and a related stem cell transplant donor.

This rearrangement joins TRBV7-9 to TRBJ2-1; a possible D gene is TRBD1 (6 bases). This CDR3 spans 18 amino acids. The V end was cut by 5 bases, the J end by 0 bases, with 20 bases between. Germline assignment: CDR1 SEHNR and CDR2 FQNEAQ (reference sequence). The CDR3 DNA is TGTGCCAGCAGCCAAACCTATGGGGGCTCGAGCTCCTACAATGAGCAGTTCTTC. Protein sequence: CASSQTYGGSSSYNEQFF.

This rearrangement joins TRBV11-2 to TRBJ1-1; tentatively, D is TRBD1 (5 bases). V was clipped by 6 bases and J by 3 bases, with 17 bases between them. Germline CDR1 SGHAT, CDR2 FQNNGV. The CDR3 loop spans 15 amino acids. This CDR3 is CASSRDSWRDTEAFF. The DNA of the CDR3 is TGTGCCAGCAGTCGGGACTCTTGGCGGGACACTGAAGCTTTCTTT.

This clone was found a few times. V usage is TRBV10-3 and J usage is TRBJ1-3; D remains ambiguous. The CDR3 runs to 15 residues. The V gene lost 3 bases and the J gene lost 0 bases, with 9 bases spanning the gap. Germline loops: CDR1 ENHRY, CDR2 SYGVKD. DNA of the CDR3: TGTGCCATCAGTGAATACGACACCTCTGGAAACACCATATATTTT. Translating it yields CAISEYDTSGNTIYF.

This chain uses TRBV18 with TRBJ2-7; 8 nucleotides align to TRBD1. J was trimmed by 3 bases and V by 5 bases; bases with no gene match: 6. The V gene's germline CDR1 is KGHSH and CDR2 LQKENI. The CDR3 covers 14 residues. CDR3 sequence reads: CASSFRDRSYEQYF. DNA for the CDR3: TGTGCCAGCTCATTCCGGGACAGGAGCTACGAGCAGTACTTC. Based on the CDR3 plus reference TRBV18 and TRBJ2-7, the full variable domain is NAGVMQNPRHLVRRRGQEARLRCSPMKGHSHVYWYRQLPEEGLKFMVYLQKENIIDESGMPKERFSAEFPKEGPSILRIQQVVRGDSAAYFCASSFRDRSYEQYFGPGTRLTVT.

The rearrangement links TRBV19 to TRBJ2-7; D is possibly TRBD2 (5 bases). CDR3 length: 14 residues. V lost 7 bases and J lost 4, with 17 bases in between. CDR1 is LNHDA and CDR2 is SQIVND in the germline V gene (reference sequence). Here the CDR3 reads CASKEWSGEYEQYF. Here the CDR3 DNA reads TGTGCCAGTAAGGAGTGGAGCGGAGAGTACGAGCAGTACTTC.

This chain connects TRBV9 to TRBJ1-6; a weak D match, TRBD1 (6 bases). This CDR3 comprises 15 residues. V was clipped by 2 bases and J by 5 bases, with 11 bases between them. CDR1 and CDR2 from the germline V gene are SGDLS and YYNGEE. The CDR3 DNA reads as TGTGCCAGCAGCGTTGGAAACAGGGATAATTCACCCCTCCACTTT. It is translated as CASSVGNRDNSPLHF.

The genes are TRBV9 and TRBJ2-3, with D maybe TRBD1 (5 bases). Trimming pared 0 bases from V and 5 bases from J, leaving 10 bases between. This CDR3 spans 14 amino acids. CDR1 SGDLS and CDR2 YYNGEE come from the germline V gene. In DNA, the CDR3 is TGTGCCAGCAGCGTAGGGGCAGGGCGAGATACGCAGTATTTT. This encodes CASSVGAGRDTQYF.

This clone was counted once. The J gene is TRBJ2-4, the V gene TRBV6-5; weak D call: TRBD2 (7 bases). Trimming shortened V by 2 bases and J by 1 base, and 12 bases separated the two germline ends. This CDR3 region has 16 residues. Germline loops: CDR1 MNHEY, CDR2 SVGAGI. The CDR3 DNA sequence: TGTGCCAGCAGTTACCTGGGGGGGCTGGCCAAAAACATTCAGTACTTC. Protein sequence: CASSYLGGLAKNIQYF.

The CDR3 nucleotides read TGTGCCAGCAGCGGGACTAGCGGTAGCACAGATACGCAGTATTTT. It encodes CASSGTSGSTDTQYF. The rearrangement links TRBV25-1 to TRBJ2-3; TRBD2 aligns across 11 bases. The J segment lost 0 bases and the V segment lost 6 bases, leaving 2 bases of the junction unmatched. The CDR3 runs to 15 residues. CDR1 and CDR2 (germline): MGHDK, SYGVNS.

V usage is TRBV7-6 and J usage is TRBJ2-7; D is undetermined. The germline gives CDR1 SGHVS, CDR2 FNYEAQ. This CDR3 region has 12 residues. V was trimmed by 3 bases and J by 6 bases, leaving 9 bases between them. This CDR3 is CASSFSGGEQYF. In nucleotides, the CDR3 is TGTGCCAGCAGCTTCTCGGGTGGCGAGCAGTACTTC. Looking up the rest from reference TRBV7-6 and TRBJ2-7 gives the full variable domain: GAGVSQSPRYKVTKRGQDVALRCDPISGHVSLYWYRQALGQGPEFLTYFNYEAQQDKSGLPNDRFSAERPEGSISTLTIQRTEQRDSAMYRCASSFSGGEQYFGPGTRLTVT.

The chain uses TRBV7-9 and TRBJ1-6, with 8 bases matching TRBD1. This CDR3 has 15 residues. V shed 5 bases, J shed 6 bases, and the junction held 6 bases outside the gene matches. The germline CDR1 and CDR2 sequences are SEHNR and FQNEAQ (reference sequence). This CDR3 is CASSPADRGNSPLHF. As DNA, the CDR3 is TGTGCCAGCAGCCCGGCTGACAGGGGTAATTCACCCCTCCACTTT. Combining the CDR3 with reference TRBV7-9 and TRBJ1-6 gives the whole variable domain DTGVSQNPRHKITKRGQNVTFRCDPISEHNRLYWYRQTLGQGPEFLTYFQNEAQLEKSRLLSDRFSAERPKGSFSTLEIQRTEQGDSAMYLCASSPADRGNSPLHFGNGTRLTVT.